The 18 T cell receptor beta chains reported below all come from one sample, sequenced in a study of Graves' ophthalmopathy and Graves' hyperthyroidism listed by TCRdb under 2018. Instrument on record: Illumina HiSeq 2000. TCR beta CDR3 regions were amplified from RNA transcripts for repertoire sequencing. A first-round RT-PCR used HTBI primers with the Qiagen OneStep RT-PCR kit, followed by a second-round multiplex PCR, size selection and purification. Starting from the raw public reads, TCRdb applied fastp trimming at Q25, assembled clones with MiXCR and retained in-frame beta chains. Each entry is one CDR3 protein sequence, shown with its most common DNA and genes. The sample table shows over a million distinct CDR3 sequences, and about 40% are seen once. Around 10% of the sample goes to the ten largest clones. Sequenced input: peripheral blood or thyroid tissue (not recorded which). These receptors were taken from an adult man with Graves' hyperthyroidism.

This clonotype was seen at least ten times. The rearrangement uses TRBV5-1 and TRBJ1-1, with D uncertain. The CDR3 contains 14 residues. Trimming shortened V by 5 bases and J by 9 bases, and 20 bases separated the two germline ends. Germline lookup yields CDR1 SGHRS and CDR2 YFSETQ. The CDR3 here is CASSYSQDGFQAFF. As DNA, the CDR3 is TGCGCCAGCAGTTACTCCCAAGATGGTTTTCAAGCTTTCTTT.

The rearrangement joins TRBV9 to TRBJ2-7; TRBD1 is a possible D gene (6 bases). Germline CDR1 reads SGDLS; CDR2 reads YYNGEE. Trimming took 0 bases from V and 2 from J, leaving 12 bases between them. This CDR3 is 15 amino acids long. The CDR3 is CASSVGWDTTYEQYF. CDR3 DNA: TGTGCCAGCAGCGTAGGTTGGGACACTACCTACGAGCAGTACTTC.

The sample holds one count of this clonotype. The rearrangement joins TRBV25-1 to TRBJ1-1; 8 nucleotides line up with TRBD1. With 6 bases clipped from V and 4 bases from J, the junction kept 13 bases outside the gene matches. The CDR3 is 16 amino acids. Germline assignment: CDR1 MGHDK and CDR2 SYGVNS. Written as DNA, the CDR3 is TGTGCCAGCAGCAATGGGGCAGGGGGCTGGGTCACTGAAGCTTTCTTT. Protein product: CASSNGAGGWVTEAFF.

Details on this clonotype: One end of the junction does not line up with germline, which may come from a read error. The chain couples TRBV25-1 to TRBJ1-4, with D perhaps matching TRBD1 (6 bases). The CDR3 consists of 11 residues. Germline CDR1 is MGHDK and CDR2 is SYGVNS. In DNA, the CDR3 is TGTGCCGGCAGGGGTAATGAAAAACTGTTTTTT. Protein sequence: CAGRGNEKLFF.

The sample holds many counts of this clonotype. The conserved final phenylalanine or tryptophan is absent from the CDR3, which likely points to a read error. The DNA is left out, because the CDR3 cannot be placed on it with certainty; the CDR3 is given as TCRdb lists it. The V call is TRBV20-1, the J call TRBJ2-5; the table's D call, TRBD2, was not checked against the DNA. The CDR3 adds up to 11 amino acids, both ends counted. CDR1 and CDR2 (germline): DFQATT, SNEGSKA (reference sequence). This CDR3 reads CSARDRLAGVL.

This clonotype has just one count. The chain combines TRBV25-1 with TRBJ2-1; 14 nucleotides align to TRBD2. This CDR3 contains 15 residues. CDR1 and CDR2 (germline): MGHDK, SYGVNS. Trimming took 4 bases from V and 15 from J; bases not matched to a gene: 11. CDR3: CASSGTTSGRAILFF. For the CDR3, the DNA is TGTGCCAGCAGTGGTACGACTAGCGGGAGGGCCATTCTGTTCTTC.

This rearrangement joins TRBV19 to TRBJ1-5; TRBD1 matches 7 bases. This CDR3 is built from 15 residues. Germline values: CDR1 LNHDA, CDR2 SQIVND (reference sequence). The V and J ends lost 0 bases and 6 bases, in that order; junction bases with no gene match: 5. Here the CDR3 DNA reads TGTGCCAGTAGTATAGAGGGAGGGGGCTTTCAGCCCCAGCATTTT. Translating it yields CASSIEGGGFQPQHF.

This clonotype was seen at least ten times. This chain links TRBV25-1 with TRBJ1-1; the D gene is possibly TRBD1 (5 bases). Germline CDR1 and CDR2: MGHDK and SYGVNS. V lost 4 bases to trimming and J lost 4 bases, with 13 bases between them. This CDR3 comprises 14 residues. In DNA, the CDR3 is TGTGCCAGCAGTGGGGTGGGGGTTAGCACTGAAGCTTTCTTT. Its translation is CASSGVGVSTEAFF.

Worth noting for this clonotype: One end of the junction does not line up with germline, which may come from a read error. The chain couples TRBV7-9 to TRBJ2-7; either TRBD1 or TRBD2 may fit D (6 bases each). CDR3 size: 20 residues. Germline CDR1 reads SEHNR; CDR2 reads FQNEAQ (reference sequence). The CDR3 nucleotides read TGCGCCAGCAGCCAATTCCTCGCAGGGGAGGTTTTTCTGAACTCCTACGAGCAGTACTTC. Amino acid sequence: CASSQFLAGEVFLNSYEQYF.

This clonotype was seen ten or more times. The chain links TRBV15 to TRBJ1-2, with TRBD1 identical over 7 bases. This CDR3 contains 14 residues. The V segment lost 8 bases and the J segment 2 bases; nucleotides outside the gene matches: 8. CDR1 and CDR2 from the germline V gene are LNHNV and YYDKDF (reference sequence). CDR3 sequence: CATRAQGGNYGYTF. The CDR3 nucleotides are TGTGCCACCCGGGCGCAAGGGGGCAACTATGGCTACACCTTC. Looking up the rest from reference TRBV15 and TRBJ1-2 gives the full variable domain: DAMVIQNPRYQVTQFGKPVTLSCSQTLNHNVMYWYQQKSSQAPKLLFHYYDKDFNNEADTPDNFQSRRPNTSFCFLDIRSPGLGDTAMYLCATRAQGGNYGYTFGSGTRLTVV.

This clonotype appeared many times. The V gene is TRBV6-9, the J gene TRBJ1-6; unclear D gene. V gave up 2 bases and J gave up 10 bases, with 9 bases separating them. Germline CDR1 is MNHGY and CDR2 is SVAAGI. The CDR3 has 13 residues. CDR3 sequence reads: CASSYGRYSPLHF. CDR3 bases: TGTGCCAGCAGTTATGGGCGATACTCACCCCTCCACTTT.

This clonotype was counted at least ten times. The CDR3 sequence: CASSLDQGAIHEQYF. CDR3 DNA: TGTGCCAGCAGCTTAGACCAGGGGGCGATCCACGAGCAGTACTTC. The chain has TRBV7-8 and TRBJ2-7; 8 nucleotides match TRBD1. Germline V gene sequence: CDR1 SGHVS, CDR2 FQNEAQ. The CDR3 is 15 residues long. With V trimmed by 1 base and J by 5 bases, 7 bases remained unmatched.

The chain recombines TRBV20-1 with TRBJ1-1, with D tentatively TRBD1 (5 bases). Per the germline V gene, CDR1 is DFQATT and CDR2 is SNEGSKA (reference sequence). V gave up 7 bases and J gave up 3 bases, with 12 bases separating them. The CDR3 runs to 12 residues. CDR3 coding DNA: TGCAGTGTTCCGAGAGGGGACACTGAAGCTTTCTTT. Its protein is CSVPRGDTEAFF.

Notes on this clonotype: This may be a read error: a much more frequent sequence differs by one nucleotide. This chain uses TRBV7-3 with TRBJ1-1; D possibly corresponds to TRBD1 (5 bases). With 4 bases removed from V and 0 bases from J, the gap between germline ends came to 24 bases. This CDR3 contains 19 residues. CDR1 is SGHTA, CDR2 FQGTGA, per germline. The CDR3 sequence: CASSSGPWQGSSMNTEAFF. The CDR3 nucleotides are TGTGCCAGCAGCTCAGGGCCATGGCAGGGATCTTCTATGAACACTGAAGCTTTCTTT. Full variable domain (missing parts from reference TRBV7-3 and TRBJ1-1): GAGVSQTPSNKVTEKGKYVELRCDPISGHTALYWYRQSLGQGPEFLIYFQGTGAADDSGLPNDRFFAVRPEGSVSTLKIQRTERGDSAVYLCASSSGPWQGSSMNTEAFFGQGTRLTVV.

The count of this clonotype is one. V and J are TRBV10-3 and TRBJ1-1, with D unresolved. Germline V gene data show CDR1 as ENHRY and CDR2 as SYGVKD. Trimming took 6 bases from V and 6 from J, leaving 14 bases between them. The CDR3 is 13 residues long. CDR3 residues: CAISAGEHSEAFF. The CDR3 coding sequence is TGTGCCATCAGCGCGGGTGAACACTCTGAAGCTTTCTTT.

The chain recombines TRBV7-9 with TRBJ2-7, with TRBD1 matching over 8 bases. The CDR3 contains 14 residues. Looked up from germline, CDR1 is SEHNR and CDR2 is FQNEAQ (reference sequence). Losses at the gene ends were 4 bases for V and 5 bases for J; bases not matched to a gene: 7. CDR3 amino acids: CASSSITTGDEQYF. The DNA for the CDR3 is TGTGCCAGCAGCTCAATCACGACAGGGGACGAGCAGTACTTC.

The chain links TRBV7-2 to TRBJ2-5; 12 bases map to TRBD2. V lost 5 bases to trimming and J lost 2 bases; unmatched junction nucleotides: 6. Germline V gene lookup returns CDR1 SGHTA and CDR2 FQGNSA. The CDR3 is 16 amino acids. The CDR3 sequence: CASSPRLAGVQETQYF. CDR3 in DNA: TGTGCCAGCAGCCCTCGACTAGCGGGAGTACAAGAGACCCAGTACTTC.

In nucleotides, the CDR3 is TGTGCCAGCAGCCGAGGGGTCGGGAGGGCCTACGAGCAGTACTTC. Translating gives CASSRGVGRAYEQYF. The gene calls are TRBV14 and TRBJ2-7; 8 nucleotides match TRBD2. This CDR3 has 15 residues. The germline V gene has CDR1 SGHDN and CDR2 FVKESK. The junction had 7 bases not matched to a gene; V was cut back by 4 bases and J by 2 bases.